This T cell receptor (beta chain) was captured in a study of T cell repertoires in cytomegalovirus infection. Study summary: Matching HLA type, along with CMV infection, was indicated by public TCR beta signatures.

This clonotype was counted a few times. Its antigen is unidentified. CDR1 and CDR2 from the germline V gene are DFQATT and SNEGSKA (reference sequence). The CDR3 is 13 amino acids. The V end was cut by 3 bases, the J end by 2 bases, with 10 bases between. TCRdb analysed the reads with MiXCR anew, one entry per CDR3 protein. The table lists fewer than 900,000 distinct CDR3 sequences, 25% to 35% of them singletons. V gene TRBV20-1 combines with J gene TRBJ2-5; D not certain. The sample was cultured CD8+ T cells from PBMCs, taken from culture after CMV antigen stimulation. The clonotype originates from a human donor in good health (CMV status not recorded). Some clones in this sample may be carry-over from other donors' samples. CDR3 protein: CSASLGFQETQYF. In DNA, the CDR3 is TGCAGTGCTAGTCTGGGATTTCAAGAGACCCAGTACTTC.